This passage covers 30 T cell receptor beta chains from one sample sequenced in a study of tumor-infiltrating lymphocytes in primary liver carcinoma. The study extracted blood RNA from unsorted whole blood and also extracted germline DNA. A primer matching the constant region was used to make TCR beta cDNA from 500 to 650 ng of total RNA. Three rounds of nested multiplex PCR with slightly modified ARM-PCR produced TCR beta libraries. Two initial PCR rounds of about 11 cycles each paired TRBV1-TRBV30 forward primers with a C-beta reverse primer. TCRdb analysed the multiplex PCR reads with MiXCR anew, one entry per CDR3 protein. This sample has a few hundred thousand distinct CDR3 sequences, with around three fifths found just once. Material for sequencing was peripheral blood. The receptors were sampled from a woman aged 25-40 years with primary liver carcinoma and hepatitis B virus infection.

This clonotype was seen a handful of times. The chain joins TRBV7-9 to TRBJ1-1; D is unresolved. Germline V gene data show CDR1 as SEHNR and CDR2 as FQNEAQ (reference sequence). Trimming took 8 bases from V and 4 from J, leaving 8 bases between them. The CDR3 runs 11 residues. Written as DNA, the CDR3 is TGTGCCAGCCGCTCCCCCACTGAAGCTTTCTTT. Its protein product is CASRSPTEAFF.

The sample holds one count of this clonotype. This may be a read error: a much more frequent sequence differs by one nucleotide. This chain's CDR3 is CASSPQNTDSYEQYF. The CDR3 DNA is TGCGCCAGCAGCCCCCAGAATACAGACTCCTACGAGCAGTACTTC. This sequence joins TRBV4-3 and TRBJ2-7; no clear D. Germline V lookup: CDR1 LGHNA, CDR2 YSLEER. The CDR3 has 15 residues. V lost 4 bases and J lost 0, with 13 bases in between.

This rearrangement joins TRBV11-2 to TRBJ2-7; D gene unclear. Trimming pared 1 base from V and 5 bases from J, leaving 9 bases between. The CDR3 loop spans 13 amino acids. Germline loops: CDR1 SGHAT, CDR2 FQNNGV. The CDR3 loop reads CASSLAYKDEQYF. CDR3 in DNA: TGTGCCAGCAGCTTAGCCTACAAGGACGAGCAGTACTTC.

This clonotype was picked up many times. The chain employs TRBV11-2 and TRBJ2-1, with 8 bases lining up with TRBD2. CDR3 length: 15 residues. Germline V lookup: CDR1 SGHAT, CDR2 FQNNGV. The trim removed 5 bases at V and 10 bases at J, leaving 13 bases unmatched. In DNA, the CDR3 is TGTGCCAGCAGCCCGGGGCTAGCGGGCCCCCGAGAGCAGTTCTTC. Translating gives CASSPGLAGPREQFF.

In its sample, this clonotype was seen a few times. J is TRBJ2-7 and V is TRBV12-3 or TRBV12-4; D gene unclear. V dropped 0 bases and J dropped 7 bases, with 10 bases sitting between them. This CDR3 has 13 amino acids. The CDR3 bases are TGTGCCAGCAGTTTAGCAAGATTTGGGGAGCAGTACTTC. Translating it yields CASSLARFGEQYF.

With regard to this clonotype: A much more abundant neighbour one base away suggests this may be a read error. This sequence joins TRBV6-1 and TRBJ1-1; D perhaps matches TRBD1 (5 bases). Germline V lookup: CDR1 MNHNS, CDR2 SASEGT. The CDR3 extends over 14 amino acids. As DNA, the CDR3 is TGTGACAGCGGGACCGCTCGTGGGAACACTGAAGCTTTCTTT. Protein sequence: CDSGTARGNTEAFF.

CDR3 protein: CASSIQGPGANVLTF. The CDR3 region has the DNA TGTGCCAGCAGCATTCAAGGCCCTGGGGCCAACGTCCTGACTTTC. The V call is TRBV13, the J call TRBJ2-6; D call uncertain. Germline V gene lookup returns CDR1 PRHDT and CDR2 FYEKMQ (reference sequence). V lost 5 bases and J 2 bases, leaving 10 bases between the germline ends. The CDR3 sequence is 15 residues long.

This sequence joins TRBV6-5 and TRBJ1-1; D perhaps matches TRBD1 (6 bases). CDR1 MNHEY and CDR2 SVGAGI come from the germline V gene. The CDR3 extends over 13 amino acids. V shed 8 bases and J shed 5 bases, with 15 bases lying between them. Here the CDR3 reads CASLRQGRTEAFF. CDR3 DNA sequence: TGTGCCAGCCTCCGGCAGGGGAGGACTGAAGCTTTCTTT.

In its sample, this clonotype was seen many times. The V gene is TRBV12-3 or TRBV12-4, the J gene TRBJ1-2, with 7 bases lining up with TRBD1. The CDR3 sequence is 12 residues long. V lost 6 bases, J lost 7 bases, and 5 bases stayed unmatched. The CDR3 nucleotides read TGTGCCAGCAGCTTGACAGGGCTTGGCTACACCTTC. Translated, it gives CASSLTGLGYTF.

With respect to this clonotype: Since a much larger clone is just one base distant, this may be a read error. This sequence joins TRBV4-1 and TRBJ2-7; D uncertain. The V gene's germline CDR1 is MGHRA and CDR2 YSYEKL. This CDR3 contains 13 residues. The CDR3 sequence is CVSSTGGFYEQYF. DNA of the CDR3: TGCGTCAGCAGCACCGGTGGGTTCTACGAGCAGTACTTC.

This clonotype was observed once. The chain carries TRBV11-1 and TRBJ2-7, with 9 bases fitting TRBD1. The CDR3 length is 14 residues. The germline CDR1 and CDR2 sequences are SGHAT and FQDESV (reference sequence). V was clipped by 6 bases and J by 11 bases; unmatched bases: 14. Here the CDR3 DNA reads TGTGCCAGCAGGGGGGACAGGGTTTACTCTTCAAAGTACTTC. It encodes CASRGDRVYSSKYF.

This clonotype was counted between two and nine times. The rearrangement joins TRBV7-9 to TRBJ1-1; D remains ambiguous. This CDR3 comprises 12 residues. V gave up 5 bases and J gave up 0 bases, with 4 bases separating them. The germline gives CDR1 SEHNR, CDR2 FQNEAQ (reference sequence). CDR3 loop: CASSEVNTEAFF. The CDR3 DNA reads as TGTGCCAGCAGCGAGGTGAACACTGAAGCTTTCTTT.

In regard to this clonotype: This may be a read error: a much more frequent sequence differs by one nucleotide. The V and J genes are TRBV6-5 and TRBJ1-2; D possibly corresponds to TRBD1 (5 bases). Germline V lookup: CDR1 MNHEY, CDR2 SVGAGI. This CDR3 comprises 14 residues. DNA of the CDR3: TGTGCCAGGAGTTACTCGGGGGGTGCGGGTGGCTACACCTTC. Its translation: CARSYSGGAGGYTF.

In this sample, this clonotype turned up once. This may be a read error: a much more frequent sequence differs by one nucleotide. J is TRBJ2-2 and V is TRBV29-1, with D possibly being TRBD1 (6 bases). Germline V gene data show CDR1 as SQVTM and CDR2 as ANQGSEA. This CDR3 is built from 14 residues. For the CDR3, the DNA is TGCAGCGCAAGACAGGCTCCGAACATCGGGGAGCTGTTTTTT. Its protein is CSARQAPNIGELFF.

This clonotype was counted between two and nine times. The V call is TRBV4-1, the J call TRBJ1-2, with D possibly being TRBD1 (6 bases). Deletions cut 2 bases from V and 2 bases from J, with 12 bases between. Germline V CDR1 and CDR2: MGHRA, YSYEKL. The CDR3 consists of 15 residues. The CDR3, as DNA: TGCGCCAGCAGCCAATCTACAGGGTGGAACTATGGCTACACCTTC. Translating gives CASSQSTGWNYGYTF.

This chain's CDR3 is CASGESRYIYEQYF. Here the CDR3 DNA reads TGTGCCAGCGGCGAAAGCAGGTATATCTACGAGCAGTACTTC. J is TRBJ2-7 and V is TRBV11-2, with D unclear. The germline gives CDR1 SGHAT, CDR2 FQNNGV. The length of the CDR3 is 14 residues. Trimming shortened V by 8 bases and J by 3 bases, and 17 bases separated the two germline ends. Together with reference TRBV11-2 and TRBJ2-7, the CDR3 gives the full variable domain: EAGVAQSPRYKIIEKRQSVAFWCNPISGHATLYWYQQILGQGPKLLIQFQNNGVVDDSQLPKDRFSAERLKGVDSTLKIQPAKLEDSAVYLCASGESRYIYEQYFGPGTRLTVT.

This clonotype occurred once. The V and J genes are TRBV30 and TRBJ1-2; 9 bases fit TRBD1. V shed 6 bases, J shed 4 bases, and the junction held 12 bases outside the gene matches. This CDR3 has 15 residues. Per germline, CDR1 GTSNPN and CDR2 SVGIG (reference sequence). CDR3: CACPGTGFSSYGYTF. In DNA form, the CDR3 reads TGTGCCTGCCCCGGGACAGGGTTCTCCTCCTATGGCTACACCTTC.

A few counts support this clonotype. This rearrangement joins TRBV12-3 or TRBV12-4 to TRBJ2-7; a possible D gene is TRBD2 (6 bases). V lost 5 bases and J 2 bases, leaving 10 bases between the germline ends. The CDR3 totals 13 residues. CDR3 coding DNA: TGTGCCAGCAGTAGCGGGTTAACCTACGAGCAGTACTTC. Translating gives CASSSGLTYEQYF.

The V and J genes are TRBV6-7 and TRBJ2-7; possibly TRBD2 for D (5 bases). TRBV6-7 is filed as an ORF, its function uncertain. V was cut by 8 bases and J by 7 bases, with 15 bases left in between. This CDR3 is built from 12 residues. The CDR3 DNA is TGTGCCAGCGAAGGTGTCCGGAGGGAGCAGTACTTC. Residues: CASEGVRREQYF.

This clonotype appeared a few times. This rearrangement joins TRBV6-5 to TRBJ1-1; D gene ambiguous. Trimming cost V 0 bases and J 0 bases, with 11 bases left between them. This CDR3 is 16 amino acids long. Germline V lookup: CDR1 MNHEY, CDR2 SVGAGI. The CDR3 loop reads CASSYSAANMNTEAFF. CDR3 DNA sequence: TGTGCCAGCAGTTACTCCGCGGCGAACATGAACACTGAAGCTTTCTTT.

With regard to this clonotype: Since a much larger clone is just one base distant, this may be a read error. This sequence joins TRBV29-1 and TRBJ1-1, with D unresolved. This CDR3 has 14 residues. Germline CDR1 reads SQVTM; CDR2 reads ANQGSEA. Between the trimmed V and J ends, which lost 7 bases and 1 base, there was a span of 16 bases. The CDR3 nucleotides are TGCAGCGGCCAGGAGCGGCAGTGGAACACTGAAGCTTTCTTT. The encoded protein is CSGQERQWNTEAFF. Full variable domain (outside the CDR3, taken from reference TRBV29-1 and TRBJ1-1): SAVISQKPSRDICQRGTSLTIQCQVDSQVTMMFWYRQQPGQSLTLIATANQGSEATYESGFVIDKFPISRPNLTFSTLTVSNMSPEDSSIYLCSGQERQWNTEAFFGQGTRLTVV.

This clonotype was recorded many times. This rearrangement joins TRBV10-3 to TRBJ2-3; TRBD2 matches 7 bases. The junction had 5 bases not matched to a gene; V was cut back by 2 bases and J by 3 bases. Germline CDR1 reads ENHRY; CDR2 reads SYGVKD. This CDR3 has 15 residues. DNA of the CDR3: TGTGCCATCAGTGAGGTAGCGGGCTGGACAGATACGCAGTATTTT. This codes for CAISEVAGWTDTQYF.

The V gene is TRBV6-5, the J gene TRBJ2-5; TRBD1 matches at 7 bases. After removal of 4 bases from V and 6 bases from J, the junction contained 8 bases not matched to a gene. Germline V gene data show CDR1 as MNHEY and CDR2 as SVGAGI. The length of the CDR3 is 14 residues. The CDR3 sequence is CASSSSTGSQTQYF. DNA for the CDR3: TGTGCCAGCAGTTCCTCGACAGGGTCACAGACCCAGTACTTC.

To note about this clonotype: Germline and junction disagree at one end, which may indicate a read error. The rearrangement joins TRBV14 to TRBJ1-3; D remains ambiguous. Germline values: CDR1 SGHDN, CDR2 FVKESK. The CDR3 totals 13 residues. The CDR3: CANSQDTEDLEYF. In DNA, the CDR3 is TGTGCCAACAGCCAAGACACCGAGGACTTGGAATATTTT.

With regard to this clonotype: A read error may explain this, as a much larger clone is one base away. The V and J genes are TRBV29-1 and TRBJ2-1; TRBD2 aligns across 11 bases. Unmatched junction bases numbered 3, after V lost 6 bases and J lost 8 bases. Germline-derived CDR1 and CDR2 are SQVTM and ANQGSEA. There are 12 residues in the CDR3. As DNA, the CDR3 is TGCAGCGTGGTACTAGCGGGAGATGAGCAGTTCTTC. Protein sequence: CSVVLAGDEQFF.

In the case of this clonotype: One end of the junction fails to match germline, which may point to a read error. The chain recombines TRBV4-1 with TRBJ2-4; 8 nucleotides agree with TRBD1. The V gene's germline CDR1 is MGHRA and CDR2 YSYEKL. The CDR3 is made up of 16 amino acids. The CDR3 region is CVSSRPQGDPKNIQYF. The DNA of the CDR3 is TGCGTCAGCAGCCGACCACAGGGGGATCCCAAAAACATTCAGTACTTC.

The rearrangement uses TRBV7-9 and TRBJ2-7, with TRBD1 matching over 7 bases. This CDR3 has 12 residues. The V gene end was trimmed by 5 bases and the J gene end by 6 bases; junction bases not matched to a gene: 4. In germline, CDR1 is SEHNR, CDR2 FQNEAQ (reference sequence). The CDR3, as DNA: TGTGCCAGCAGCGTACAGGGGCTCGAGCAGTACTTC. As protein: CASSVQGLEQYF.

With regard to this clonotype: A read error is possible here, since a much larger clone lies one base away. The V gene is TRBV6-5, the J gene TRBJ1-2; D call uncertain. The CDR3 totals 14 residues. Germline V CDR1 and CDR2: MNHEY, SVGAGI. Written as DNA, the CDR3 is TGTGCCTGCAGACCACTTAGGGAAGACTATGGCTACACCTTC. Amino acid sequence: CACRPLREDYGYTF.

The sample holds many counts of this clonotype. This rearrangement joins TRBV13 to TRBJ1-5, with 8 bases that match TRBD1. Germline trimming cut 6 bases from V and 4 bases from J; bases unmatched to any gene: 5. The CDR3 covers 14 residues. Germline V CDR1 and CDR2: PRHDT, FYEKMQ (reference sequence). The CDR3 nucleotides are TGTGCCAGCAGTTCACAGGGGGGAAATCAGCCCCAGCATTTT. It translates to CASSSQGGNQPQHF.

The V call is TRBV25-1, the J call TRBJ1-4; no clear D gene. Looked up from germline, CDR1 is MGHDK and CDR2 is SYGVNS. Deletions cut 10 bases from V and 8 bases from J, with 20 bases between. This CDR3 has 14 residues. CDR3 DNA sequence: TGTGCCACCAGCCAAAGCTCTTTTGGCGAAAAACTGTTTTTT. It translates to CATSQSSFGEKLFF.